Listed below are T cell receptor beta chains from one sample, sequenced in a study of T-cell memory formation after mild COVID-19. TCRdb reanalysed the 5' RACE reads using MiXCR and keeps one entry per CDR3 protein. This table holds roughly 450,000 distinct CDR3 sequences, approximately 18% found once. The sequencing sample was made of PBMCs or a T cell subset sorted from them (not recorded which). These receptors were taken from an adult woman who had mild COVID-19 (a few samples of this study predate the infection). Cell type and time point are not known. Each CDR3 is given with its conserved first and last residue.

J	V	CDR3
TRBJ1-1	TRBV6-5	CASRSDRGNTEAFF
TRBJ2-1	TRBV7-9	CASSLDPGELYNEQFF
TRBJ2-7	TRBV4-2	CASSQEGQGAEEQYF
TRBJ2-7	TRBV5-5	CASSLGQVRTSYEQYF
TRBJ1-6	TRBV9	CASSVGLRGTFDEGSPLHF
TRBJ2-5	TRBV7-6	CASSLQQGGRGETQYF
TRBJ1-1	TRBV2	CASRGGRAEAFF
TRBJ1-6	TRBV9	CASSVGVDNSPLHF
TRBJ1-6	TRBV10-3	CAVTGTTNSPLHF
TRBJ2-3	TRBV20-1	CSSSLDPNTQYF
TRBJ2-3	TRBV5-6	CASSFPGGKTDTQYF
TRBJ2-3	TRBV27	CASTVYSSGSTDTQYF
TRBJ1-4	TRBV2	CASSYRGVREKLFF
TRBJ2-1	TRBV5-6	CASSLVPYSYNEQFF
TRBJ2-2	TRBV5-1	CASSPDSGMAGELFF
TRBJ2-3	TRBV5-5	CASSFRGESTDTQYF
TRBJ2-7	TRBV7-2	CASSLGVDRDEQYF
TRBJ2-1	TRBV5-1	CASSLLAGGLNNEQFF
TRBJ2-1	TRBV2	CASSDSLSTDEQFF
TRBJ2-3	TRBV9	CASSVEASVRTDTQYF
TRBJ2-7	TRBV23-1	CASSQSLIPLFDEQYF
TRBJ2-1	TRBV12-3/TRBV12-4	CASRPTTHSYNEQFF
TRBJ2-1	TRBV5-1	CASSLSGGIYNEQFF
TRBJ2-6	TRBV24-1	CATSDPGPGANVLTF
TRBJ2-5	TRBV4-1	CASRMGVHTGETQYF
TRBJ1-1	TRBV20-1	CSARPQGQGRIAFF
TRBJ1-3	TRBV9	CASSGLPREEVRNTIYF
TRBJ2-2	TRBV11-2	CASRRDGGGELFF
TRBJ2-5	TRBV27	CASSLDAREGETQYF
TRBJ2-1	TRBV20-1	CSARVPEQGRHNEQFF
TRBJ1-5	TRBV6-6	CASSYGDQPQHF
TRBJ2-1	TRBV6-5	CASSPYRTSSSYNEQFF
TRBJ2-7	TRBV6-2/TRBV6-3	CASKPQAGLYEQYF
TRBJ2-4	TRBV7-2	CASSFSGGGSIQYF
TRBJ2-1	TRBV6-4	CASSGAGTGGDNEQFF
TRBJ2-7	TRBV5-6	CASSRDGEIISEQYF
TRBJ1-1	TRBV11-3	CASSDQQGIDLGTEAFF
TRBJ2-7	TRBV30	CAWASGMVYEQYF
TRBJ2-1	TRBV5-1	CASSLATSGRDEQFF
TRBJ2-5	TRBV5-6	CASSFRQGKETKYF
TRBJ1-4	TRBV10-3	CAIAPGLSEKLFF
TRBJ2-5	TRBV9	CASSVEGGSYQETQYF
TRBJ1-1	TRBV5-1	CASSFTPSEGWTGTEAFF
TRBJ2-1	TRBV27	CASSLANSGSYSYNEQFF